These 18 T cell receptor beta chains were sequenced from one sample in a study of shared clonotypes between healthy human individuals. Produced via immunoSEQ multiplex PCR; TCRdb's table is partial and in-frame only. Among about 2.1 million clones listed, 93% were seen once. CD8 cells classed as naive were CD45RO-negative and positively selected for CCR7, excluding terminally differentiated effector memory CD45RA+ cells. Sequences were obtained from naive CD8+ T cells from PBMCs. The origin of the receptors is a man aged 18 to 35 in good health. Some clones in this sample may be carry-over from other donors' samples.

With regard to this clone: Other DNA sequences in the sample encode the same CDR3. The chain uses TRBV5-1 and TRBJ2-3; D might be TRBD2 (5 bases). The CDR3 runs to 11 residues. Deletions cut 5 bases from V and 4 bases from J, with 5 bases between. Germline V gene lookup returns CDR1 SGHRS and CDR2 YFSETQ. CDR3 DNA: TGCGCCAGCAGGGGAGCAGATACGCAGTATTTT. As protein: CASRGADTQYF. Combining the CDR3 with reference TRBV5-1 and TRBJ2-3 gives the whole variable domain KAGVTQTPRYLIKTRGQQVTLSCSPISGHRSVSWYQQTPGQGLQFLFEYFSETQRNKGNFPGRFSGRQFSNSRSEMNVSTLELGDSALYLCASRGADTQYFGPGTRLTVL.

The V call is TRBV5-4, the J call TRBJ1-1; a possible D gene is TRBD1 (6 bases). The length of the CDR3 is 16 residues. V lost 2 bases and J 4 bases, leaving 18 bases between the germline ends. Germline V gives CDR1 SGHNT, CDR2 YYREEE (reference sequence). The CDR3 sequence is CASSLGRGGHGTEAFF. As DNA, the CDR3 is TGTGCCAGCAGCTTAGGGAGGGGGGGGCATGGCACTGAAGCTTTCTTT.

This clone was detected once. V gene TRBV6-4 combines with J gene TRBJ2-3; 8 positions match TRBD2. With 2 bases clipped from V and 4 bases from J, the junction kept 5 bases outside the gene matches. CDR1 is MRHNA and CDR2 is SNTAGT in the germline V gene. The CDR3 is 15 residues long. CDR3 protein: CASSDGGGRSDTQYF. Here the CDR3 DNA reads TGTGCCAGCAGTGACGGTGGCGGGAGGTCAGATACGCAGTATTTT.

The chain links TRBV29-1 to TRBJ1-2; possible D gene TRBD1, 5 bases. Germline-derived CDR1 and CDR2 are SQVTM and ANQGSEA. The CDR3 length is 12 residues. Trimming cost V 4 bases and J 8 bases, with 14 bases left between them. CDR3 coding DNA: TGCAGCGTTGGGGGGACCCCGGGGGGCTACACCTTC. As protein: CSVGGTPGGYTF.

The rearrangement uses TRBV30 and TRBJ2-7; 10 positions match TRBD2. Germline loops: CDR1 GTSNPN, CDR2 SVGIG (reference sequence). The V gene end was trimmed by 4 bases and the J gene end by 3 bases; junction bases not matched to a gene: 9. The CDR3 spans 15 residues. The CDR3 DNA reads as TGTGCCTGGACGGGCCTAGCGGGAGTTCACTACGAGCAGTACTTC. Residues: CAWTGLAGVHYEQYF.

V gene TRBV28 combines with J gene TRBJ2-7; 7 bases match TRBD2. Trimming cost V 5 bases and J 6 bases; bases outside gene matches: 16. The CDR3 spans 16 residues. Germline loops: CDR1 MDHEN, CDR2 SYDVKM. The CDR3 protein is CASSPTLAEEHTEQYF. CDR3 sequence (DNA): TGTGCCAGCAGTCCGACCCTAGCGGAAGAACATACCGAGCAGTACTTC.

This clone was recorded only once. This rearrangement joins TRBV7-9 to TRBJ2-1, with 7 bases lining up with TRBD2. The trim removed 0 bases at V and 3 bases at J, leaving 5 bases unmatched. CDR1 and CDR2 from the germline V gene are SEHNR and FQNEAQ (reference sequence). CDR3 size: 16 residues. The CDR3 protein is CASSLAGGRSYNEQFF. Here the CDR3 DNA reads TGTGCCAGCAGCTTAGCGGGAGGGCGAAGCTACAATGAGCAGTTCTTC.

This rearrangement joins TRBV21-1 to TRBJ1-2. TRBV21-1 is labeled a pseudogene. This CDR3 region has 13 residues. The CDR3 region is CAGGRTRRRHIRF. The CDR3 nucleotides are TGTGCCGGGGGGCGAACCCGAAGGAGACATATTCGTTTC.

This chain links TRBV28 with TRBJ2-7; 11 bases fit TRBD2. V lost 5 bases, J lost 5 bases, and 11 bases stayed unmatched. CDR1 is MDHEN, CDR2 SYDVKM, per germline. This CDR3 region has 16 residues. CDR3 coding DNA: TGTGCCAGCAGTCCCCCCGGGACTAGCGGAAATAACGAGCAGTACTTC. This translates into CASSPPGTSGNNEQYF.

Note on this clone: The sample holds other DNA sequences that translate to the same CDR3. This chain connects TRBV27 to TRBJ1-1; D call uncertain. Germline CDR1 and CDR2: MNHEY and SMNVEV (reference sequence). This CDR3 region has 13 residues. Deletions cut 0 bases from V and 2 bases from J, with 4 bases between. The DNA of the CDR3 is TGTGCCAGCAGTTTATCGGATAACACTGAAGCTTTCTTT. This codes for CASSLSDNTEAFF.

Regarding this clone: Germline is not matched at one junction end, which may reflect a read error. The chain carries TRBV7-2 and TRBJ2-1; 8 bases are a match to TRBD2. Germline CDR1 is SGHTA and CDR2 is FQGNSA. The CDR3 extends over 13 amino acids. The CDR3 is CASSLAGFREQFF. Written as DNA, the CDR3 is TGTGCCAGCAGCCTAGCGGGTTTCCGAGAGCAGTTCTTC.

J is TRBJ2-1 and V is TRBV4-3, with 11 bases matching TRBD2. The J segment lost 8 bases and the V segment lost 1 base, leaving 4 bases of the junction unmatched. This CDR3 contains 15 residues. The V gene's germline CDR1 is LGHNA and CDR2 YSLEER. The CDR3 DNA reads TGCGCCAGCAGCCAAGGACTAGCGGGAACCGATGAGCAGTTCTTC. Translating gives CASSQGLAGTDEQFF.

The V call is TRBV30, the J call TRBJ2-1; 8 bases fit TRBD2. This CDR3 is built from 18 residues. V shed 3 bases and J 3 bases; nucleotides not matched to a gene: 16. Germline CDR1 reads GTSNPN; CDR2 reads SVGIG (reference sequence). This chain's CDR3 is CAWRPVVAGRALYNEQFF. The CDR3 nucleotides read TGTGCCTGGAGACCGGTGGTAGCGGGAAGGGCCCTCTACAATGAGCAGTTCTTC.

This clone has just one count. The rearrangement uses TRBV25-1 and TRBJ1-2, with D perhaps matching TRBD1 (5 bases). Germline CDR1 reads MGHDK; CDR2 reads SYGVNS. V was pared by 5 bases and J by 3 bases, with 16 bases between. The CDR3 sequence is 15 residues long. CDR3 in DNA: TGTGCCAGCAGTAAAAGGGCAGGGTCGGACTATGGCTACACCTTC. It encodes CASSKRAGSDYGYTF.

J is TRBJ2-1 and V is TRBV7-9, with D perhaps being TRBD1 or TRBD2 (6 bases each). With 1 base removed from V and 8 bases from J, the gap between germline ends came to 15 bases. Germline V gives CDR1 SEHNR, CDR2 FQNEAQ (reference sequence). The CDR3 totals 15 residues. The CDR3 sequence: CASSLGGVRGYEQFF. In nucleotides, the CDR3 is TGTGCCAGCAGCTTAGGCGGGGTCAGGGGCTATGAGCAGTTCTTC.

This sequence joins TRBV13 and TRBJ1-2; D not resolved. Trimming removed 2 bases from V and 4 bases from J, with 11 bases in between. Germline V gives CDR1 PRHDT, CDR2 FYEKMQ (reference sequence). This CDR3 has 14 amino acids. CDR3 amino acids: CASSLFTDTYGYTF. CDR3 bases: TGTGCCAGCAGCTTATTCACGGATACCTATGGCTACACCTTC. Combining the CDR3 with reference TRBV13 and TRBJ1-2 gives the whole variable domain AAGVIQSPRHLIKEKRETATLKCYPIPRHDTVYWYQQGPGQDPQFLISFYEKMQSDKGSIPDRFSAQQFSDYHSELNMSSLELGDSALYFCASSLFTDTYGYTFGSGTRLTVV.

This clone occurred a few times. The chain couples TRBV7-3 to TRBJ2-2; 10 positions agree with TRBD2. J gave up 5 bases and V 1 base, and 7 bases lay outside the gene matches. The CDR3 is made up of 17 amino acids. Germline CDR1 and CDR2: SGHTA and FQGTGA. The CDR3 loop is CASSLNGLAVQTGELFF. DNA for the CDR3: TGTGCCAGCAGCTTAAACGGACTAGCGGTTCAAACCGGGGAGCTGTTTTTT.

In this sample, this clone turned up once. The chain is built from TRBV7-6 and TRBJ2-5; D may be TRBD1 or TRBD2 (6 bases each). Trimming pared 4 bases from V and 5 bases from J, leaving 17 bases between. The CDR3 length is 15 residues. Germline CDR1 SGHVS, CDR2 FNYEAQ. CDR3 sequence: CASSSKGGFRETQYF. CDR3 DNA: TGTGCCAGCAGCTCAAAAGGGGGGTTCCGGGAGACCCAGTACTTC.